A selection of T cell receptor beta chains follows, all from one sample in a study of T cells after yellow fever vaccination. Using its own MiXCR run on the 5' RACE reads, TCRdb lists one record per CDR3 protein. This table holds about 240,000 distinct CDR3 sequences, around 7% found once. Sequenced material: CD4+ T cells sorted from PBMCs, taken 15 days after the yellow fever booster vaccination. The source of these receptors is a man aged 25 to 40 who received the YFV17D yellow fever vaccine. CDR3s leave out the opening cysteine and the closing phenylalanine or tryptophan. The order of the fields is V gene, J gene, CDR3 protein.

>TRBV4-3|TRBJ2-2
ASSQLGKIGELF
>TRBV15|TRBJ2-6
ATSRVVSSGANVLT
>TRBV20-1|TRBJ1-4
SARDPLEKLF
>TRBV18|TRBJ2-3
ASSPPGADTQY
>TRBV30|TRBJ2-3
AWSVATSGSRVTDTQY
>TRBV12-3/TRBV12-4|TRBJ2-7
ASRPGLAVGEQY
>TRBV12-3/TRBV12-4|TRBJ1-6
ASSQQGSGPPLH
>TRBV3-1|TRBJ2-7
ASSADLAGGIYEQY
>TRBV11-1|TRBJ2-2
ASSFQPANTGELF
>TRBV4-3|TRBJ2-1
ASSQDPLGTSEQF
>TRBV12-3/TRBV12-4|TRBJ2-5
ASSFFQGAETQY
>TRBV12-3/TRBV12-4|TRBJ1-1
ASRAGGLPEAF
>TRBV7-6|TRBJ2-1
ASSSRDTVGEQF
>TRBV7-3|TRBJ2-1
ASSLKSATGGYEQF
>TRBV18|TRBJ2-3
ASPTATTDTQY